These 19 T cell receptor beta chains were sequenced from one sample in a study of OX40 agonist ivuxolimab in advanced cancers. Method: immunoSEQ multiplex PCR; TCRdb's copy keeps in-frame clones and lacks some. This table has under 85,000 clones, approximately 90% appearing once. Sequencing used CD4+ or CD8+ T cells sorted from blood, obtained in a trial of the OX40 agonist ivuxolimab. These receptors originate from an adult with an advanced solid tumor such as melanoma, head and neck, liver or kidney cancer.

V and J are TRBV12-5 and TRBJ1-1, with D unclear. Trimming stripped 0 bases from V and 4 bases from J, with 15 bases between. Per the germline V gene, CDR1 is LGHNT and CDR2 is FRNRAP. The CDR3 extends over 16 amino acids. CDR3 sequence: CASGLVLGSLPTEAFF. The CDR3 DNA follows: TGTGCTAGTGGTTTGGTACTGGGCAGCCTACCCACTGAAGCTTTCTTT.

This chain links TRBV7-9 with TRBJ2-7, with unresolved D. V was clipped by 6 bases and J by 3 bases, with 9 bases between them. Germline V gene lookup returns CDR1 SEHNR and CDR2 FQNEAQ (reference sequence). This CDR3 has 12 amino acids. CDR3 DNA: TGTGCCAGCAGTTCAGATTACTACGAGCAGTACTTC. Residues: CASSSDYYEQYF.

The CDR3 here is CASSIGTSGPYEQYF. The DNA of the CDR3 is TGTGCCAGCAGTATCGGGACTAGCGGGCCCTACGAGCAGTACTTC. The rearrangement links TRBV6-4 to TRBJ2-7, with 12 bases aligning to TRBD2. J was trimmed by 2 bases and V by 5 bases; bases with no gene match: 4. This CDR3 has 15 residues. Germline V gene sequence: CDR1 MRHNA, CDR2 SNTAGT.

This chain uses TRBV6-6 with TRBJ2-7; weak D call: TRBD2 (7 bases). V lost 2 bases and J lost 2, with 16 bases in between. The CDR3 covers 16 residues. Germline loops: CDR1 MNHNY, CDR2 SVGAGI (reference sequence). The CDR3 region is CASSYARGRGAYEQYF. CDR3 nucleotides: TGTGCCAGCAGTTACGCTAGGGGGAGGGGGGCCTACGAGCAGTACTTC.

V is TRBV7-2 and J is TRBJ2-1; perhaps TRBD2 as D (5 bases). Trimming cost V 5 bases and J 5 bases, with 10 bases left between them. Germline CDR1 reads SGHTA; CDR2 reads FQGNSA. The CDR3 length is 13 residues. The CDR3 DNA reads TGTGCCAGCAGCCTATTCGGGAACAATGAGCAGTTCTTC. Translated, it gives CASSLFGNNEQFF.

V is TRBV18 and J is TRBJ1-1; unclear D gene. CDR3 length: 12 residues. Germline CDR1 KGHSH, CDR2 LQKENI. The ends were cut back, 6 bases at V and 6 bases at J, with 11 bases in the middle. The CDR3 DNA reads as TGTGCCAGCTCCCAGGCGGTGGCTGAAGCTTTCTTT. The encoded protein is CASSQAVAEAFF. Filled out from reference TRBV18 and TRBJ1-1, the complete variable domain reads NAGVMQNPRHLVRRRGQEARLRCSPMKGHSHVYWYRQLPEEGLKFMVYLQKENIIDESGMPKERFSAEFPKEGPSILRIQQVVRGDSAAYFCASSQAVAEAFFGQGTRLTVV.

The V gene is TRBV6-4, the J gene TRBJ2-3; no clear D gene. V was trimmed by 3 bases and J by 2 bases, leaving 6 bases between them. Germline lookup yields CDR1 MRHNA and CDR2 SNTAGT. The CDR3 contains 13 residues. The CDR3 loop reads CASSEGFTDTQYF. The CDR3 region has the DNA TGTGCCAGCAGTGAGGGATTCACAGATACGCAGTATTTT.

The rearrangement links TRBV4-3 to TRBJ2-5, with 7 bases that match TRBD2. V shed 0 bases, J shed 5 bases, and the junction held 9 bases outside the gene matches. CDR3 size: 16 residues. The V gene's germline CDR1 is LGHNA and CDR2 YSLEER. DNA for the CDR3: TGCGCCAGCAGCCAAGATTTCAGCGTCGGGGGGGAGACCCAGTACTTC. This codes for CASSQDFSVGGETQYF.

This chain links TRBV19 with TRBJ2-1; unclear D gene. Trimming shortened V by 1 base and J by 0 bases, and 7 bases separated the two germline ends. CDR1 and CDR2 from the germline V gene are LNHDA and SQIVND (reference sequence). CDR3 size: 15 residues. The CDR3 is CASSIVGFSYNEQFF. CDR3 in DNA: TGTGCCAGTAGTATAGTCGGCTTCTCCTACAATGAGCAGTTCTTC.

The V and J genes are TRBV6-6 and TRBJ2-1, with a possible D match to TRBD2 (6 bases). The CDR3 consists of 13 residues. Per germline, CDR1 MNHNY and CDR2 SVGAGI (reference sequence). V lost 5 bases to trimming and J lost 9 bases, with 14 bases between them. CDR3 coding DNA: TGTGCCAGCAGTGCTCCCGGGACTGGTGAGCAGTTCTTC. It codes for CASSAPGTGEQFF.

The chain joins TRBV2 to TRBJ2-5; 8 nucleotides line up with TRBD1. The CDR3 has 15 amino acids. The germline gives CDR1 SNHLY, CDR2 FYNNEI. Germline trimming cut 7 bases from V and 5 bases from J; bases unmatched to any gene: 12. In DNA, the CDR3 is TGTGCCAGCAAAGAGACAGGGGCGGCAGGGGAGACCCAGTACTTC. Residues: CASKETGAAGETQYF.

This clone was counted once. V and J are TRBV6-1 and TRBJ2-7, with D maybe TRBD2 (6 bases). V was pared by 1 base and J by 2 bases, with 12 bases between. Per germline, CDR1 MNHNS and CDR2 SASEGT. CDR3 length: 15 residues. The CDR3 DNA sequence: TGTGCCAGCAGTGAAGAAGAGGGACTTACCTACGAGCAGTACTTC. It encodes CASSEEEGLTYEQYF.

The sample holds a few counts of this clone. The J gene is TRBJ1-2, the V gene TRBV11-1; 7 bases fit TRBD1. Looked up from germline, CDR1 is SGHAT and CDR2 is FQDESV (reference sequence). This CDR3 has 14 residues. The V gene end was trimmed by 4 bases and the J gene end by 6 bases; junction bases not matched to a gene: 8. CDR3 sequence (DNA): TGTGCCAGCAGCTCACCTGACAGGGTCGATGGCTACACCTTC. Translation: CASSSPDRVDGYTF.

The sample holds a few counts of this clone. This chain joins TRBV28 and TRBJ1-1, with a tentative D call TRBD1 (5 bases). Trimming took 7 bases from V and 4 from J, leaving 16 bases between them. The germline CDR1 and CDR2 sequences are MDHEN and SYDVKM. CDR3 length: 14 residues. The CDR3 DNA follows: TGTGCCAGCACAGGGAGTAATTATGGCACTGAAGCTTTCTTT. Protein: CASTGSNYGTEAFF. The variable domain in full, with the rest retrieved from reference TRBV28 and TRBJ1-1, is DVKVTQSSRYLVKRTGEKVFLECVQDMDHENMFWYRQDPGLGLRLIYFSYDVKMKEKGDIPEGYSVSREKKERFSLILESASTNQTSMYLCASTGSNYGTEAFFGQGTRLTVV.

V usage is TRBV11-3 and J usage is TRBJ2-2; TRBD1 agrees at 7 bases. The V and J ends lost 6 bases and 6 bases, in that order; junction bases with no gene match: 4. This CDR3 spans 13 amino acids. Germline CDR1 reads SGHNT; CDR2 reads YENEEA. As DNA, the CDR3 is TGTGCCAGCAGACCAACAGGGGCCGGGGAGCTGTTTTTT. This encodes CASRPTGAGELFF.

The CDR3 protein is CASSPKLQGATQYF. The CDR3 DNA is TGTGCCAGCAGCCCAAAGTTACAGGGGGCCACGCAGTATTTT. This chain links TRBV7-3 with TRBJ2-3; 9 nucleotides line up with TRBD1. V shed 5 bases and J 9 bases; nucleotides not matched to a gene: 9. There are 14 residues in the CDR3. The germline CDR1 and CDR2 sequences are SGHTA and FQGTGA. Full variable domain (missing parts from reference TRBV7-3 and TRBJ2-3): GAGVSQTPSNKVTEKGKYVELRCDPISGHTALYWYRQSLGQGPEFLIYFQGTGAADDSGLPNDRFFAVRPEGSVSTLKIQRTERGDSAVYLCASSPKLQGATQYFGPGTRLTVL.

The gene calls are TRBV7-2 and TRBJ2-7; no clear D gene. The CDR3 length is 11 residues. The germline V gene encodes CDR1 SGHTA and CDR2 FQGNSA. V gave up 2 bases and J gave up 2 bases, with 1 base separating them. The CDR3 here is CASSLTYEQYF. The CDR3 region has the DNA TGTGCCAGCAGCTTAACCTACGAGCAGTACTTC.

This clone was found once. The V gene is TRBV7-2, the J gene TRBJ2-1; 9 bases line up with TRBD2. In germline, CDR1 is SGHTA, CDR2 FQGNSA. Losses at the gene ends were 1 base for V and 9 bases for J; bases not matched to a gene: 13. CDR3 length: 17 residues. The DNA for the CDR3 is TGTGCCAGCAGCTTAGGAGGCGCGGGAGGGCCTACGGGTGAGCAGTTCTTC. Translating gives CASSLGGAGGPTGEQFF.

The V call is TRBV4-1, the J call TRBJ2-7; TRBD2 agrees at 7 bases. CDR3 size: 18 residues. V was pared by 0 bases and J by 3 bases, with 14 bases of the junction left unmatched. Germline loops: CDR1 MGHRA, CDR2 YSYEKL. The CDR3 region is CASSQEPADLAEIYEQYF. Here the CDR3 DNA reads TGCGCCAGCAGCCAAGAGCCCGCTGATCTAGCGGAGATCTACGAGCAGTACTTC.